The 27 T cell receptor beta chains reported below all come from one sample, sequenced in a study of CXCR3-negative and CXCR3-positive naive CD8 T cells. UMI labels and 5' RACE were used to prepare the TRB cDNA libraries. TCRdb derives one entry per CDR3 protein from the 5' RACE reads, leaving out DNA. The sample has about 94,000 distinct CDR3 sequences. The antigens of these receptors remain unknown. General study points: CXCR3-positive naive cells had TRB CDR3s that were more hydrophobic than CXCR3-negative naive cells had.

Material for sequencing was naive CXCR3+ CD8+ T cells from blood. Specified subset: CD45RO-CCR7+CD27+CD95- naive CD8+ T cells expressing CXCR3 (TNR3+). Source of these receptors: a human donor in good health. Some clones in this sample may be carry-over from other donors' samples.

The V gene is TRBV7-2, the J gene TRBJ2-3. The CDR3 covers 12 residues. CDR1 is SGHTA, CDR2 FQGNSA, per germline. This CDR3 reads CASSLETVTQYF.

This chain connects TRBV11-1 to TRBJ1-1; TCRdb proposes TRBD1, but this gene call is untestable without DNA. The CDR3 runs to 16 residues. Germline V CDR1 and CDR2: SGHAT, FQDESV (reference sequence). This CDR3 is CASSDRGSGPTYEAFF.

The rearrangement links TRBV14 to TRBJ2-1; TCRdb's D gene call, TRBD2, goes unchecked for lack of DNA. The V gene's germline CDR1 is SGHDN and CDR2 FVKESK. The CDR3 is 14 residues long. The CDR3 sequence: CASSPAGEGYEQFF.

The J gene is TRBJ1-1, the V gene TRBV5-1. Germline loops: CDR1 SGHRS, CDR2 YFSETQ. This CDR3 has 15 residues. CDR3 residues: CASSFGWGMNTEAFF.

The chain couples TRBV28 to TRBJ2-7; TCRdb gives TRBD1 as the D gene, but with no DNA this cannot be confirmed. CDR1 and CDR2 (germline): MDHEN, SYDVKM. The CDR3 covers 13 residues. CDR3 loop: CASSVSGGYEQYF. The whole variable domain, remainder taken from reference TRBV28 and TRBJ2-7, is DVKVTQSSRYLVKRTGEKVFLECVQDMDHENMFWYRQDPGLGLRLIYFSYDVKMKEKGDIPEGYSVSREKKERFSLILESASTNQTSMYLCASSVSGGYEQYFGPGTRLTVT.

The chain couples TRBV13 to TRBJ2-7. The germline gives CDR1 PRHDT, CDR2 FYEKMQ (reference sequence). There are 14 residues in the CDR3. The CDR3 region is CASSLGLAAYEQYF.

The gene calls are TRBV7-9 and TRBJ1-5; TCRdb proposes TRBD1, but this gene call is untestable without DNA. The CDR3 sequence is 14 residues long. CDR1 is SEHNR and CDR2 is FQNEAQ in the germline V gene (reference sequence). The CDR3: CASTTDISNQPQHF.

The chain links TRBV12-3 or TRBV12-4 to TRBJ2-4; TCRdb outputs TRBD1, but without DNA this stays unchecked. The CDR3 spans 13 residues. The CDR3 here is CASSFGGVNIQYF.

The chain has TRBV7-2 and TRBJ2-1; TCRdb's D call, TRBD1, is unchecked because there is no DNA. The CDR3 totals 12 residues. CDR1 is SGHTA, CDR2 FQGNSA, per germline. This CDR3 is CASSLVGGEQFF.

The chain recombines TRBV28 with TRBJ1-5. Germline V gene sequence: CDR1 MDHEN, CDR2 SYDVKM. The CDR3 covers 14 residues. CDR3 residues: CASSFSGFQQPQHF.

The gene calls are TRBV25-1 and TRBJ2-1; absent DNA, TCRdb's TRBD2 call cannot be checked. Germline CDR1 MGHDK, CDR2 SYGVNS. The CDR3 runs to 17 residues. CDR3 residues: CASSEWTSGPSYNEQFF.

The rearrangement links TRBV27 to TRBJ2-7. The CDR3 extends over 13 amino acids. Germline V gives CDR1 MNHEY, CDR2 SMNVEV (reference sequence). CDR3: CASILARSYEQYF.

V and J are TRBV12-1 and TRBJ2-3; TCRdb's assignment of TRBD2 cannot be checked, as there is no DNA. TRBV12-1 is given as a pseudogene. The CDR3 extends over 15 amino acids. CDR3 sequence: CASSSTSGSTDTQYF.

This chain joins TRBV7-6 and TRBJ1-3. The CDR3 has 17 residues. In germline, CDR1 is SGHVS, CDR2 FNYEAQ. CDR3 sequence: CASSLDPQTGSGNTIYF.

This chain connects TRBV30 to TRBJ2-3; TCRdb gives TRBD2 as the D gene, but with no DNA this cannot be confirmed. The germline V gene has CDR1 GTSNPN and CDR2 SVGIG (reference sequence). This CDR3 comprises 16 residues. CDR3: CAWTAELAGVTDTQYF.

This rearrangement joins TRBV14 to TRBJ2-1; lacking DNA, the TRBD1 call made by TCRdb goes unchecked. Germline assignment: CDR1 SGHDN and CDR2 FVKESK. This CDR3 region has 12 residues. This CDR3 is CASKGGQNEQFF.

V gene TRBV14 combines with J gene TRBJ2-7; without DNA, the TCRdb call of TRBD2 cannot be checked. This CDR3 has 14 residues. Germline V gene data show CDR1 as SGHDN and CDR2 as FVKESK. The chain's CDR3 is CASSPLGTYYEQYF.

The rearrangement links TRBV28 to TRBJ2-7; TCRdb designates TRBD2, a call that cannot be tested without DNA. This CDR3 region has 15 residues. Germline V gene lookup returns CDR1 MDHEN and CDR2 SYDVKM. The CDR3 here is CASSFRGGLAYEQYF. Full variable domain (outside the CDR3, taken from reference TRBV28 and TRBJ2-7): DVKVTQSSRYLVKRTGEKVFLECVQDMDHENMFWYRQDPGLGLRLIYFSYDVKMKEKGDIPEGYSVSREKKERFSLILESASTNQTSMYLCASSFRGGLAYEQYFGPGTRLTVT.

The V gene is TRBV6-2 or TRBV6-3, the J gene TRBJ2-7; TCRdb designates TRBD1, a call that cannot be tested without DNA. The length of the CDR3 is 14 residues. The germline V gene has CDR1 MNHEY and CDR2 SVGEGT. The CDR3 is CASSYATGSLEQYF.

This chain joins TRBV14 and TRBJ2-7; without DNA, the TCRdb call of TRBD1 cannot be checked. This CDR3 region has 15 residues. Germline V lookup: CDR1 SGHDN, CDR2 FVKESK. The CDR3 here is CASSPSGSLSYEQYF.

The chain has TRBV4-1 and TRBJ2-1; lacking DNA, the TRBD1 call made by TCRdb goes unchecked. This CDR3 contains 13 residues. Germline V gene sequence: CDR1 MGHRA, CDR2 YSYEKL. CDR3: CASSQLGTDEQFF.

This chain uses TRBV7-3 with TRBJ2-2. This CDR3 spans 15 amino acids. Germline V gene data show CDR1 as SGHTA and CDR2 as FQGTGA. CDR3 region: CASSLSDGNTGELFF. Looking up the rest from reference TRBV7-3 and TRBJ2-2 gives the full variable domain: GAGVSQTPSNKVTEKGKYVELRCDPISGHTALYWYRQSLGQGPEFLIYFQGTGAADDSGLPNDRFFAVRPEGSVSTLKIQRTERGDSAVYLCASSLSDGNTGELFFGEGSRLTVL.

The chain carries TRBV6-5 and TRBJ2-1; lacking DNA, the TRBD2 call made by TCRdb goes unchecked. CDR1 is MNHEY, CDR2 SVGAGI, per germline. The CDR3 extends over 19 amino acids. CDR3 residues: CASSPIRPWDQRDYNEQFF.

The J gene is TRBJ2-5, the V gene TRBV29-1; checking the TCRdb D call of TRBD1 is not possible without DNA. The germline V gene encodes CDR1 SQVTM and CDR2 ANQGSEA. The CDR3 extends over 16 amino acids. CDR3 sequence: CSVETPGQGIQETQYF.

The CDR3 sequence: CSARDFVGPDTQYF. The chain joins TRBV20-1 to TRBJ2-3. The CDR3 loop spans 14 amino acids. CDR1 is DFQATT, CDR2 SNEGSKA, per germline (reference sequence).

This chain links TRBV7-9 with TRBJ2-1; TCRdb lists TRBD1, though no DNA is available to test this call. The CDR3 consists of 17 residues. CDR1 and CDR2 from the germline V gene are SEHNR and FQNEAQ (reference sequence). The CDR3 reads CASSLGGWDRVSIEQFF.

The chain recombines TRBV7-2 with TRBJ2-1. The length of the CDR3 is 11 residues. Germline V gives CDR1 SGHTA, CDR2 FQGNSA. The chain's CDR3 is CASSLVPEQFF.